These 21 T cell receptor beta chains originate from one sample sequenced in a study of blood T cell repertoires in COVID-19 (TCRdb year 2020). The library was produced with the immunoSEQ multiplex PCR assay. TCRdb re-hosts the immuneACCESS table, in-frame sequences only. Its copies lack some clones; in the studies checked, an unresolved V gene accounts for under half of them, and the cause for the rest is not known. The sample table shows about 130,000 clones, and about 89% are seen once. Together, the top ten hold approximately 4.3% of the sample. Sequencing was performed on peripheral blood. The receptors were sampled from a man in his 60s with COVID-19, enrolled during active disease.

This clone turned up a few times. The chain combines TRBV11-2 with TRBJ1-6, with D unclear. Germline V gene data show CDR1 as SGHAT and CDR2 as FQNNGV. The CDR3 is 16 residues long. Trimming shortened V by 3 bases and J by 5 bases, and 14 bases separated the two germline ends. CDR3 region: CASSFDIGSDNSPLHF. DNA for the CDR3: TGTGCCAGCAGCTTTGACATCGGCTCGGATAATTCACCCCTCCACTTT.

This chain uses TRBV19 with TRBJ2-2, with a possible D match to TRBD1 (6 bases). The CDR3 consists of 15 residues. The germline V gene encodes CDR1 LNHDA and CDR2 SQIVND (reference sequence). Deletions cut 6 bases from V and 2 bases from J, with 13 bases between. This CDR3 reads CASRQGQGNTGELFF. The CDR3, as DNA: TGTGCCAGTAGGCAGGGGCAGGGTAACACCGGGGAGCTGTTTTTT. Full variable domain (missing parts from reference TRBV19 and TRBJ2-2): DGGITQSPKYLFRKEGQNVTLSCEQNLNHDAMYWYRQDPGQGLRLIYYSQIVNDFQKGDIAEGYSVSREKKESFPLTVTSAQKNPTAFYLCASRQGQGNTGELFFGEGSRLTVL.

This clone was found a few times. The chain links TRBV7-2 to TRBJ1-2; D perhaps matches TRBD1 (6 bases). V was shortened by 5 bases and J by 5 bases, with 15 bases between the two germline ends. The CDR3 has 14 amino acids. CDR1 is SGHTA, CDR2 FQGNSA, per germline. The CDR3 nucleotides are TGTGCCAGCAGCACCTTTACAGGGTCGTATGGCTACACCTTC. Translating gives CASSTFTGSYGYTF. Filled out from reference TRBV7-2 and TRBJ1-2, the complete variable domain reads GAGVSQSPSNKVTEKGKDVELRCDPISGHTALYWYRQSLGQGLEFLIYFQGNSAPDKSGLPSDRFSAERTGGSVSTLTIQRTQQEDSAVYLCASSTFTGSYGYTFGSGTRLTVV.

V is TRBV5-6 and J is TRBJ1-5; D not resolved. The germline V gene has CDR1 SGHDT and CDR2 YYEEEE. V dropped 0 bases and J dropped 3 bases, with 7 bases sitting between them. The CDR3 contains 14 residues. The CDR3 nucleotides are TGTGCCAGCAGCTTGGCAGGAAACAATCAGCCCCAGCATTTT. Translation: CASSLAGNNQPQHF.

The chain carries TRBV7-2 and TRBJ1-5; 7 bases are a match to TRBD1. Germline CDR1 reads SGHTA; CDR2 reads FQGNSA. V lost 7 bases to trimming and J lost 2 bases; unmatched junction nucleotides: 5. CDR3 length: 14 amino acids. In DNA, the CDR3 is TGTGCCAGCACCCGAACAGGGGGCAATCAGCCCCAGCATTTT. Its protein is CASTRTGGNQPQHF.

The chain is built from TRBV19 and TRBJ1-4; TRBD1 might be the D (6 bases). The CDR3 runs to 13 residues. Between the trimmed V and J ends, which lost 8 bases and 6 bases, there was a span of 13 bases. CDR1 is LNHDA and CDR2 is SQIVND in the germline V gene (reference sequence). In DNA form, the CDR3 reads TGTGCCAGTGGCCGACAGGTGGATGAAAAACTGTTTTTT. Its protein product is CASGRQVDEKLFF.

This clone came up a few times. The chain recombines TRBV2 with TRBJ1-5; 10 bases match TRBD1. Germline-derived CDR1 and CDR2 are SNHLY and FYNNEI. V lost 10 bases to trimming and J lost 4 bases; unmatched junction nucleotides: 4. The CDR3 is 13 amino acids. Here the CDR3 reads CATPGQGNQPQHF. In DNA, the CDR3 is TGTGCCACACCGGGACAGGGGAATCAGCCCCAGCATTTT.

The CDR3 region is CASSRSRGHGQPQHF. CDR3 DNA: TGTGCCAGCAGTCGCTCCAGGGGGCATGGTCAGCCCCAGCATTTT. The chain joins TRBV6-5 to TRBJ1-5; TRBD1 aligns across 8 bases. CDR1 is MNHEY and CDR2 is SVGAGI in the germline V gene. The ends lost 5 bases at V and 6 bases at J; junction bases unmatched: 9. The CDR3 covers 15 residues.

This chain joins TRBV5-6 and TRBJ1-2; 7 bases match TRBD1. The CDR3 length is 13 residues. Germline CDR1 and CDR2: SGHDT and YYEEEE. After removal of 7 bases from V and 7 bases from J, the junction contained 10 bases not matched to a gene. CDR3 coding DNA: TGTGCCAGCCTGTCCAGGGGGTTGTTTGGCTACACCTTC. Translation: CASLSRGLFGYTF.

This chain's CDR3 is CASSQDHLGGTGVDYGYTF. The CDR3 DNA reads as TGTGCCAGCAGCCAAGACCATCTGGGTGGGACAGGGGTAGACTATGGCTACACCTTC. The chain employs TRBV4-2 and TRBJ1-2; 10 nucleotides agree with TRBD1. The germline V gene has CDR1 LGHNA and CDR2 YNFKEQ. The trim removed 0 bases at V and 3 bases at J, leaving 13 bases unmatched. This CDR3 comprises 19 residues.

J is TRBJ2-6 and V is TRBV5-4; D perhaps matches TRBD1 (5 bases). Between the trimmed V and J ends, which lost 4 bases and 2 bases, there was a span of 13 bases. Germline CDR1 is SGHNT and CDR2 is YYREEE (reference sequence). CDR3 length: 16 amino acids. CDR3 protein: CASSMTVSPGANVLTF. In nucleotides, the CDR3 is TGTGCCAGCAGCATGACAGTCAGCCCTGGGGCCAACGTCCTGACTTTC.

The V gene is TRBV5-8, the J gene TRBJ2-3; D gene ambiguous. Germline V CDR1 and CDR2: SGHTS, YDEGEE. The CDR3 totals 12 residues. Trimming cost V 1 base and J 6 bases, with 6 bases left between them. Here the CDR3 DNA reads TGTGCCAGCAGCTTGTTGGCTGATACGCAGTATTTT. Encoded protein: CASSLLADTQYF.

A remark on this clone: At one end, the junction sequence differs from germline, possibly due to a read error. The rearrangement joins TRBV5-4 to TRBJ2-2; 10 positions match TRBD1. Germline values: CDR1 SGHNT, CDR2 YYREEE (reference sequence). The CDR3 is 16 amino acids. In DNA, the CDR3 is TGTGCCAGCGGCTTTCTAGGGGACAGGGGAGGAGGGGAGCTGTTTTTT. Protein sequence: CASGFLGDRGGGELFF. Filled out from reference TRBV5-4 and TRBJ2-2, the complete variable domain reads ETGVTQSPTHLIKTRGQQVTLRCSSQSGHNTVSWYQQALGQGPQFIFQYYREEENGRGNFPPRFSGLQFPNYSSELNVNALELDDSALYLCASGFLGDRGGGELFFGEGSRLTVL.

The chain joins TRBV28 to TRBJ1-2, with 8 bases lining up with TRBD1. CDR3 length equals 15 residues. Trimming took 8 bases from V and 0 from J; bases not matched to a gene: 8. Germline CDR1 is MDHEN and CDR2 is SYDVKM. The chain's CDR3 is CASGLDRATNYGYTF. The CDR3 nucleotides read TGTGCCAGCGGCCTGGACAGGGCCACTAACTATGGCTACACCTTC.

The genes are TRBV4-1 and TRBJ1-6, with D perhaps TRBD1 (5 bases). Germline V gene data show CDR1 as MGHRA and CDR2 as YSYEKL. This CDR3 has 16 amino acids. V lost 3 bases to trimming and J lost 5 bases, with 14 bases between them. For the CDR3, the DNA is TGCGCCAGCAGCCAGGAAAAGGGACTGAATAATTCACCCCTCCACTTT. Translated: CASSQEKGLNNSPLHF.

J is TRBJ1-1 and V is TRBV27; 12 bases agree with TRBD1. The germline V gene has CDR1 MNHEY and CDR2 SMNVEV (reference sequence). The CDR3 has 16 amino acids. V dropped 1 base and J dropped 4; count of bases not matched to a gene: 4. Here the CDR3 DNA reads TGTGCCAGCAGTTTATATGGGACAGGGGGCGGCACTGAAGCTTTCTTT. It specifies CASSLYGTGGGTEAFF.

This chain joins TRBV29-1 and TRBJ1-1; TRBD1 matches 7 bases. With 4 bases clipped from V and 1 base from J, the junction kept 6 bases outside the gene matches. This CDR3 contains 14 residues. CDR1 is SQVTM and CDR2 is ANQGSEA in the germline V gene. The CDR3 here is CSVARQGGNTEAFF. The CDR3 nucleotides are TGCAGCGTTGCGCGACAGGGAGGGAACACTGAAGCTTTCTTT.

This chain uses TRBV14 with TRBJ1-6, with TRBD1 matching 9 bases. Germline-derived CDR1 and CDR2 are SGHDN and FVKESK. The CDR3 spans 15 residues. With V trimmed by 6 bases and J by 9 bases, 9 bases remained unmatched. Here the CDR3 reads CASSPLGGQGSPLHF. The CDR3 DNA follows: TGTGCCAGCAGTCCCCTCGGGGGACAGGGTTCACCCCTCCACTTT.

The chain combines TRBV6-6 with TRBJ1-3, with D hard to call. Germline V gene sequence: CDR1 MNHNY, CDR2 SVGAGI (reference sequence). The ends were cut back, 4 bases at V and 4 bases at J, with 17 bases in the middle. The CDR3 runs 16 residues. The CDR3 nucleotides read TGTGCCAGCAGTTTCCCGGGCCCAACGGGGGGAAACACCATATATTTT. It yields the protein CASSFPGPTGGNTIYF.

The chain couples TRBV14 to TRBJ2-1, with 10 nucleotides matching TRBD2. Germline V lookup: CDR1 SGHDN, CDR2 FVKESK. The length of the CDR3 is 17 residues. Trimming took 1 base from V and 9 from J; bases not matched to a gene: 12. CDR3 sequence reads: CASSQALGGGLALEQFF. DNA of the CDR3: TGTGCCAGCAGCCAAGCCCTGGGTGGGGGACTAGCGCTTGAGCAGTTCTTC.

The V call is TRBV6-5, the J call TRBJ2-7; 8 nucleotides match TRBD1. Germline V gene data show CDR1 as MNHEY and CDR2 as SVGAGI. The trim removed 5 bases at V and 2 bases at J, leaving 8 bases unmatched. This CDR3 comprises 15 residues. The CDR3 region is CASSRTGFDAYEQYF. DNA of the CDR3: TGTGCCAGCAGTCGGACAGGGTTCGATGCCTACGAGCAGTACTTC.